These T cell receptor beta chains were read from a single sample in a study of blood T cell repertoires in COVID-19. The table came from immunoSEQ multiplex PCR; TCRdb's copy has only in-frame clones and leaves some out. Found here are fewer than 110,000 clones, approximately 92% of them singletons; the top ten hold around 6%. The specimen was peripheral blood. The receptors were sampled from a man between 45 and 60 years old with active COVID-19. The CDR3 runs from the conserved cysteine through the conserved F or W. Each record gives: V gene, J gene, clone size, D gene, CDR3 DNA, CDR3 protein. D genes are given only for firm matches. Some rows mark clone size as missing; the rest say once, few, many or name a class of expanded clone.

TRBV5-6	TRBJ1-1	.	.	TGTGCCAGCAGCTTTGGGGGGTCATCTGAAGCTTTCTTT	CASSFGGSSEAFF
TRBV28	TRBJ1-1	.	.	TGTGCCAGCAGGGCACCGGGGACTGAAGCTTTCTTT	CASRAPGTEAFF
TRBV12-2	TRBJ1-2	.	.	TGTGCAAGTCGCTTAGTTGCAGGGGGTTTGGCCTATGGCTACACCTTC	CASRLVAGGLAYGYTF
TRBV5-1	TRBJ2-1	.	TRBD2	TGCGCCAGCAGGGGACTAGCGGGAGGTAATGAGCAGTTCTTC	CASRGLAGGNEQFF
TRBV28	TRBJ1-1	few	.	TGTGCCAGCAGTTCCCACAGGGATGGTACTGAAGCTTTCTTT	CASSSHRDGTEAFF
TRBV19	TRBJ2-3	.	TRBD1	TGTGCCAGTAGACAGGGGTTGAATAGGGATACGCAGTATTTT	CASRQGLNRDTQYF
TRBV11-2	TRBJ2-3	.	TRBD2	TGTGCCAGCAGCTTAAGCAGGGCGGGAGAACTGTATTTT	CASSLSRAGELYF
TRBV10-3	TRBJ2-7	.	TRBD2	TGTGCCATCAGTCCCGGGACTAGCGGGCAGGGTAGGGACGAGCAGTACTTC	CAISPGTSGQGRDEQYF
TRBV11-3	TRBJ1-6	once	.	TGTGCCAGCAGCCTTCCACAGGGTGCGTTTTATTCACCCCTCCACTTT	CASSLPQGAFYSPLHF
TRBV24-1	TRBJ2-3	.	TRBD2	TGTGCCACCAGTGAAAAACGACTAGCGGGACCAGATACGCAGTATTTT	CATSEKRLAGPDTQYF
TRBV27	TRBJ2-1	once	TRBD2	TGTGCCAGCAGTTCTCGGGGAGGGAATGAGCAGTTCTTC	CASSSRGGNEQFF
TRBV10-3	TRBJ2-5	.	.	TGTGCCATCGGGTCAGGGGGGGAGACCCAGTACTTC	CAIGSGGETQYF
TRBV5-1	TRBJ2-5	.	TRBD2	TGCGCCAGCAGCTTGGCGGGGCCAGGCGCGGGGGGCCAGTACTTC	CASSLAGPGAGGQYF
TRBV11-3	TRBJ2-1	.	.	TGTGCCAGCAGTTCCGGACAGCCCTCCTACAATGAGCAGTTCTTC	CASSSGQPSYNEQFF
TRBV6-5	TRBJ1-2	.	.	TGTGCCAGCAGTTACGGCCTTGGCTACACCTTC	CASSYGLGYTF
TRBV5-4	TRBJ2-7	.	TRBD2	TGTGCCAGCAGCTTGGGCGGGGGCGAGCAGTACTTC	CASSLGGGEQYF
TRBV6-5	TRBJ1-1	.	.	TGTGCCAGCAACAGAGGGAAGAATGAAGCTTTCTTT	CASNRGKNEAFF
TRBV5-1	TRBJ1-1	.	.	TGCGCCAGCAGCTTGGGGCAGGGGTTGGGATTCGACACTGAAGCTTTCTTT	CASSLGQGLGFDTEAFF
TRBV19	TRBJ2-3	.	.	TGTGCCAGTAGTGCCTCAGCGGTGGACCCAGATACGCAGTATTTT	CASSASAVDPDTQYF
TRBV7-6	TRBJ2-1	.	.	TGTGCCAGCAGCCCACGGGGAGGTTTGATCAATGAGCAGTTCTTC	CASSPRGGLINEQFF
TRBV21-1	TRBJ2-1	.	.	TGTGCCAGCAGTAGGGGAGAGCAGTTCTTC	CASSRGEQFF
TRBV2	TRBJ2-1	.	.	TGTGCCAGCAATCTTTACGCGCTCGATGAGCAGTTCTTC	CASNLYALDEQFF
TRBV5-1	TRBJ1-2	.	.	TGCGCCAGCAGCTTGGGTCAGGGGAACTATGGCTACACCTTC	CASSLGQGNYGYTF
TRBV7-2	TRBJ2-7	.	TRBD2	TGTGCCAGCAGCCGGGGGGGGAGTAGGTTAACCTACGAGCAGTACTTC	CASSRGGSRLTYEQYF
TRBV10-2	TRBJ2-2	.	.	TGCGCCAGCAAAACGGGGGAGTGGAACACCGGGGAGCTGTTTTTT	CASKTGEWNTGELFF
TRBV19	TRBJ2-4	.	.	TGTGCCAGTAGTATCGATCGGGGGAGCGGTCTAGCCAAAAACATTCAGTACTTC	CASSIDRGSGLAKNIQYF